These 26 T cell receptor beta chains were sequenced from one sample in a study of breast tumors, draining lymph nodes, adjacent tissues. TCRdb reprocessed the multiplex PCR reads with MiXCR, giving one entry per CDR3 protein. The top ten clones hold 8.4% of a sample with under 80,000 distinct CDR3 sequences, roughly two fifths of them seen once. Material: breast tumor tissue. The receptors shown here come from a female donor with breast cancer. Some clones in this sample may be carry-over from other donors' samples.

The CDR3 DNA is TGTGCCAGCAGTAATGGACTAGCGGGGGAAAAGGAGACCCAGTACTTC. Residues: CASSNGLAGEKETQYF. V and J are TRBV2 and TRBJ2-5; TRBD2 matches 13 bases. After removal of 5 bases from V and 5 bases from J, the junction contained 8 bases not matched to a gene. This CDR3 is built from 16 residues. From germline, CDR1 is SNHLY and CDR2 FYNNEI. Together with reference TRBV2 and TRBJ2-5, the CDR3 gives the full variable domain: EPEVTQTPSHQVTQMGQEVILRCVPISNHLYFYWYRQILGQKVEFLVSFYNNEISEKSEIFDDQFSVERPDGSNFTLKIRSTKLEDSAMYFCASSNGLAGEKETQYFGPGTRLLVL.

This rearrangement joins TRBV2 to TRBJ2-1; 7 bases fit TRBD2. This CDR3 spans 17 amino acids. From germline, CDR1 is SNHLY and CDR2 FYNNEI. After removal of 3 bases from V and 14 bases from J, the junction contained 22 bases not matched to a gene. This CDR3 reads CASSESPCGSSYKEEFF. CDR3 in DNA: TGTGCCAGCAGTGAGTCCCCTTGCGGGAGCTCCTACAAAGAGGAGTTCTTC.

Only a few counts were recorded for this clonotype. Just one base apart from a much larger clone, this may be a read error. J is TRBJ1-5 and V is TRBV6-4; D not resolved. Trimming pared 5 bases from V and 2 bases from J, leaving 13 bases between. The CDR3 is 15 amino acids. The germline gives CDR1 MRHNA, CDR2 SNTAGT. The CDR3 region is CASSHPKRGNQPQHF. In DNA, the CDR3 is TGTGCCAGCAGTCACCCCAAAAGGGGCAATCAGCCCCAGCATTTT.

This clonotype occurred many times. The J gene is TRBJ2-1, the V gene TRBV6-5; perhaps TRBD1 as D (5 bases). Trimming removed 7 bases from V and 2 bases from J, with 12 bases in between. The CDR3 consists of 14 residues. CDR1 MNHEY and CDR2 SVGAGI come from the germline V gene. CDR3 protein: CASKVSGTYNEQFF. DNA of the CDR3: TGTGCCAGCAAAGTGTCAGGGACCTACAATGAGCAGTTCTTC.

This clonotype has ten or more counts. A read error may explain this, as a much larger clone is one base away. J is TRBJ1-4 and V is TRBV15; D perhaps matches TRBD1 (5 bases). The CDR3 consists of 13 residues. Per the germline V gene, CDR1 is LNHNV and CDR2 is YYDKDF (reference sequence). V lost 10 bases and J lost 10, with 19 bases in between. This CDR3 reads CAKVGGGGGKLFF. The CDR3 nucleotides are TGTGCCAAAGTGGGGGGGGGGGGGGGAAAACTGTTTTTT.

V is TRBV20-1 and J is TRBJ2-5; D possibly uses TRBD1 or TRBD2 (6 bases each). Trimming removed 5 bases from V and 5 bases from J, with 15 bases in between. This CDR3 contains 13 residues. Germline CDR1 DFQATT, CDR2 SNEGSKA (reference sequence). The CDR3, as DNA: TGCAGTGCTCAGCACAGAGGGGGGGAGACCCAGTACTTC. Protein: CSAQHRGGETQYF.

This clonotype was detected ten times or more. The rearrangement joins TRBV5-1 to TRBJ2-3; maybe TRBD2 (5 bases). The CDR3 sequence is 14 residues long. The germline CDR1 and CDR2 sequences are SGHRS and YFSETQ. The ends were cut back, 3 bases at V and 2 bases at J, with 10 bases in the middle. The CDR3 DNA is TGCGCCAGCAGCTCAGGACTCGACACAGATACGCAGTATTTT. Translating gives CASSSGLDTDTQYF.

For this clonotype: A junction end diverges from the germline sequence, so it may reflect a read error. CDR3 DNA sequence: TGTGCCACCAGTGAGTCCACAGGCGGGGGGAACACTTTC. This sequence encodes CATSESTGGGNTF. V usage is TRBV24-1 and J usage is TRBJ1-2, with a weak D call TRBD1 (5 bases). This CDR3 is built from 13 residues. Germline lookup yields CDR1 KGHDR and CDR2 SFDVKD.

Concerning this clonotype: Just one base apart from a much larger clone, this may be a read error. The chain has TRBV19 and TRBJ2-6, with D possibly matching TRBD1 (6 bases). Germline V CDR1 and CDR2: LNHDA, SQIVND (reference sequence). This CDR3 is 15 amino acids long. CDR3 sequence: CASSISGAWANVLAF. The CDR3 DNA follows: TGTGCCAGTAGTATCTCAGGGGCTTGGGCCAACGTCCTGGCTTTC.

Comment on this clonotype: Lacking the conserved final phenylalanine or tryptophan, this CDR3 likely reflects a read error. The chain uses TRBV9 and TRBJ1-2; D is possibly TRBD1 (5 bases). Germline CDR1 is SGDLS and CDR2 is YYNGEE. The CDR3 totals 12 residues. The CDR3 region has the DNA TGTGCCAGCAGCGACCGGGGGGATGGTTACACCTCC. Its protein is CASSDRGDGYTS.

The count of this clonotype is one. J is TRBJ1-4 and V is TRBV2; the D is unclear. The germline V and J ends were trimmed by 3 bases and 4 bases, with 15 bases remaining between them. CDR3 size: 16 residues. Germline CDR1 is SNHLY and CDR2 is FYNNEI. The CDR3 here is CASSEYSRSVNEKLFF. DNA of the CDR3: TGTGCCAGCAGTGAGTATAGCCGGAGTGTTAATGAAAAACTGTTTTTT. Variable domain in full (rest from reference TRBV2 and TRBJ1-4): EPEVTQTPSHQVTQMGQEVILRCVPISNHLYFYWYRQILGQKVEFLVSFYNNEISEKSEIFDDQFSVERPDGSNFTLKIRSTKLEDSAMYFCASSEYSRSVNEKLFFGSGTQLSVL.

This clonotype was picked up one time. The gene calls are TRBV7-6 and TRBJ2-1; maybe TRBD2 (5 bases). The CDR3 spans 15 residues. Germline V CDR1 and CDR2: SGHVS, FNYEAQ. CDR3 sequence reads: CASVFGKSSYNEQFF. CDR3 nucleotides: TGTGCTAGCGTTTTCGGGAAAAGCTCCTACAATGAGCAGTTCTTC.

This clonotype came up many times. The chain recombines TRBV5-4 with TRBJ2-3; the D is unclear. Trimming left V 1 base short and J 0 bases short, with 3 bases between. Germline loops: CDR1 SGHNT, CDR2 YYREEE (reference sequence). The length of the CDR3 is 13 residues. CDR3 coding DNA: TGTGCCAGCAGCTTGAAGAGCACAGATACGCAGTATTTT. This codes for CASSLKSTDTQYF.

In this sample, this clonotype turned up a few times. This rearrangement joins TRBV6-5 to TRBJ2-1; 14 bases agree with TRBD2. V trimming: 2 bases; J trimming: 9 bases; junction bases outside the gene matches: 6. CDR1 is MNHEY, CDR2 SVGAGI, per germline. The CDR3 contains 16 residues. The CDR3 DNA is TGTGCCAGCAGTTACGGCAAGGGACTAGCGGGAGCTGAGCAGTTCTTC. Translated, it gives CASSYGKGLAGAEQFF.

The count of this clonotype is one. The chain joins TRBV7-2 to TRBJ2-2; unclear D gene. CDR3 size: 17 residues. Germline CDR1 SGHTA, CDR2 FQGNSA. V dropped 5 bases and J dropped 1 base, with 17 bases sitting between them. The CDR3 sequence: CASSKSLTGGNTGELFF. As DNA, the CDR3 is TGTGCCAGCAGCAAGTCGTTGACGGGCGGGAACACCGGGGAGCTGTTTTTT.

The chain links TRBV7-8 to TRBJ2-7, with D uncertain. Looked up from germline, CDR1 is SGHVS and CDR2 is FQNEAQ. The CDR3 runs to 14 residues. The V end was cut by 5 bases, the J end by 3 bases, with 14 bases between. The CDR3 nucleotides read TGTGCCAGCAGCCCCCCGTCAACTGTCTACGAGCAGTACTTC. Its translation is CASSPPSTVYEQYF.

The chain uses TRBV29-1 and TRBJ2-1; possible D gene TRBD2, 6 bases. The CDR3 runs to 13 residues. V was cut by 4 bases and J by 7 bases, with 14 bases left in between. Germline V gene sequence: CDR1 SQVTM, CDR2 ANQGSEA. The CDR3 DNA reads as TGCAGCGTTGGAATGGGGGGAGGTAATGAGCAGTTCTTC. Translation gives CSVGMGGGNEQFF.

The rearrangement links TRBV10-3 to TRBJ1-5; D remains unclear. This CDR3 has 12 residues. Deletions cut 6 bases from V and 5 bases from J, with 8 bases between. CDR1 is ENHRY and CDR2 is SYGVKD in the germline V gene. The CDR3: CAISLEHQPQHF. Written as DNA, the CDR3 is TGTGCCATCAGCCTGGAACATCAGCCCCAGCATTTT.

This clonotype has a count of ten or more. The chain joins TRBV27 to TRBJ1-5; D unclear. The CDR3 sequence is 14 residues long. From germline, CDR1 is MNHEY and CDR2 SMNVEV (reference sequence). With 4 bases removed from V and 2 bases from J, the gap between germline ends came to 9 bases. As DNA, the CDR3 is TGTGCCAGCAGTTCAGGAGTCGGCAATCAGCCCCAGCATTTT. Residues: CASSSGVGNQPQHF.

This clonotype was counted at least ten times. The genes are TRBV7-9 and TRBJ2-5, with 8 positions matching TRBD1. The CDR3 is 16 residues long. With V trimmed by 4 bases and J by 3 bases, 10 bases remained unmatched. Germline values: CDR1 SEHNR, CDR2 FQNEAQ (reference sequence). This CDR3 reads CASSSAILTGEETQYF. In DNA, the CDR3 is TGTGCCAGCAGCTCAGCGATATTGACAGGGGAAGAGACCCAGTACTTC.

This clonotype occurred once. The conserved final phenylalanine or tryptophan is absent from the CDR3, which likely points to a read error. The rearrangement uses TRBV7-8 and TRBJ2-1; D remains ambiguous. V lost 4 bases, J lost 0 bases, and 10 bases lay in between. This CDR3 is built from 15 residues. Germline lookup yields CDR1 SGHVS and CDR2 FQNEAQ. CDR3 amino acids: CASSSVSSSYNEQFR. CDR3 coding DNA: TGTGCCAGCAGCTCCGTATCCAGCTCCTACAATGAGCAGTTCAGA.

This clonotype has just one count. This chain connects TRBV5-1 to TRBJ1-4; D remains ambiguous. Germline-derived CDR1 and CDR2 are SGHRS and YFSETQ. The CDR3 consists of 14 residues. The ends were cut back, 0 bases at V and 7 bases at J, with 10 bases in the middle. This CDR3 reads CASSLVVGGEKLFF. The CDR3 bases are TGCGCCAGCAGCTTGGTGGTAGGAGGTGAAAAACTGTTTTTT. Together with reference TRBV5-1 and TRBJ1-4, the CDR3 gives the full variable domain: KAGVTQTPRYLIKTRGQQVTLSCSPISGHRSVSWYQQTPGQGLQFLFEYFSETQRNKGNFPGRFSGRQFSNSRSEMNVSTLELGDSALYLCASSLVVGGEKLFFGSGTQLSVL.

The V gene is TRBV6-2 or TRBV6-3, the J gene TRBJ2-6; TRBD2 is a possible D gene (5 bases). V lost 2 bases and J 0 bases, leaving 11 bases between the germline ends. Germline loops: CDR1 MNHEY, CDR2 SVGEGT. CDR3 length: 17 residues. The CDR3 DNA sequence: TGTGCCAGCAGTTACCGGGATTCAGTCTCTGGGGCCAACGTCCTGACTTTC. Translating gives CASSYRDSVSGANVLTF.

Notes on this clonotype: Given a much more abundant clone one base away, this may be a read error. This chain uses TRBV7-2 with TRBJ1-2; D call uncertain. The germline V gene has CDR1 SGHTA and CDR2 FQGNSA. This CDR3 comprises 15 residues. CDR3 in amino acids: CASSPTDLANYGYPF. CDR3 bases: TGTGCCAGCAGCCCGACGGACCTAGCTAACTATGGCTACCCCTTC.

The chain is built from TRBV9 and TRBJ2-2; D could derive from TRBD1 or TRBD2 (5 bases each). Germline loops: CDR1 SGDLS, CDR2 YYNGEE. The CDR3 runs 13 residues. V was trimmed by 3 bases and J by 8 bases, leaving 11 bases between them. DNA of the CDR3: TGTGCCAGCAGCGGAGGGTACAGGGGGGAGCTGTTTTTT. Translated: CASSGGYRGELFF.

Ten or more counts support this clonotype. The V gene is TRBV9, the J gene TRBJ2-2; TRBD2 agrees at 9 bases. J was trimmed by 1 base and V by 1 base; bases with no gene match: 2. Germline V gives CDR1 SGDLS, CDR2 YYNGEE. The CDR3 runs 16 residues. In DNA form, the CDR3 reads TGTGCCAGCAGCGTAATAGCGGGGGAGAACACCGGGGAGCTGTTTTTT. It specifies CASSVIAGENTGELFF. Using reference TRBV9 and TRBJ2-2 for the parts outside the CDR3, the full variable domain is DSGVTQTPKHLITATGQRVTLRCSPRSGDLSVYWYQQSLDQGLQFLIQYYNGEERAKGNILERFSAQQFPDLHSELNLSSLELGDSALYFCASSVIAGENTGELFFGEGSRLTVL.